The 14 T cell receptor beta chains in this list originate from one sample, sequenced in a study of blood T cell repertoires in COVID-19. Here immunoSEQ multiplex PCR was the method, and the copy in TCRdb shows in-frame clones only, minus some. The table records roughly 64,000 clones, 80% to 90% of them present only once. Input material: peripheral blood. The receptors stem from a man aged 40-49 years with acute or convalescent COVID-19.

A few counts support this clone. The chain couples TRBV25-1 to TRBJ1-5; D unresolved. CDR1 and CDR2 from the germline V gene are MGHDK and SYGVNS. Trimming cost V 4 bases and J 2 bases, with 12 bases left between them. This CDR3 comprises 15 residues. CDR3 residues: CASSGGGGGNQPQHF. CDR3 nucleotides: TGTGCCAGCAGTGGAGGAGGCGGCGGCAATCAGCCCCAGCATTTT.

The chain has TRBV2 and TRBJ1-1; no reliable D call. Trimming left V 8 bases short and J 3 bases short, with 16 bases between. The CDR3 covers 14 residues. CDR1 is SNHLY and CDR2 is FYNNEI in the germline V gene. For the CDR3, the DNA is TGTGCCAGCCTTGGAGGGCGAGCAGACACTGAAGCTTTCTTT. It encodes CASLGGRADTEAFF.

V is TRBV7-2 and J is TRBJ1-2, with 8 bases identical to TRBD1. Germline V gives CDR1 SGHTA, CDR2 FQGNSA. V lost 5 bases and J lost 7; bases outside the gene matches: 12. This CDR3 has 15 residues. CDR3 coding DNA: TGTGCCAGCAGCCTTACAGGACAGGGTTGGGGTGGCTACACCTTC. This encodes CASSLTGQGWGGYTF. The full variable domain, completed using reference TRBV7-2 and TRBJ1-2, is GAGVSQSPSNKVTEKGKDVELRCDPISGHTALYWYRQSLGQGLEFLIYFQGNSAPDKSGLPSDRFSAERTGGSVSTLTIQRTQQEDSAVYLCASSLTGQGWGGYTFGSGTRLTVV.

The gene calls are TRBV5-1 and TRBJ2-7; D is possibly TRBD1 (6 bases). The CDR3 length is 15 residues. CDR1 is SGHRS, CDR2 YFSETQ, per germline. The V gene lost 1 base and the J gene lost 4 bases, with 15 bases spanning the gap. CDR3 region: CASSLKPGVEYEQYF. In nucleotides, the CDR3 is TGCGCCAGCAGCTTGAAGCCAGGGGTAGAATACGAGCAGTACTTC.

This clone was detected only once. In DNA, the CDR3 is TGTGCCAGCAGCCAAACCACAGGGGTAGGCAGGGCTTTCTTT. It specifies CASSQTTGVGRAFF. This chain uses TRBV14 with TRBJ1-1, with 7 positions matching TRBD1. The germline V gene encodes CDR1 SGHDN and CDR2 FVKESK. This CDR3 is 14 amino acids long. The trim removed 2 bases at V and 11 bases at J, leaving 11 bases unmatched.

The chain recombines TRBV2 with TRBJ2-7; unclear D gene. The V end lost 6 bases, the J end lost 4 bases, and 4 bases lay between the germline ends. The CDR3 runs to 10 residues. CDR1 is SNHLY and CDR2 is FYNNEI in the germline V gene. For the CDR3, the DNA is TGTGCCAGCAGCAGGTACGAGCAGTACTTC. Encoded protein: CASSRYEQYF.

The V call is TRBV11-2, the J call TRBJ2-5; D possibly corresponds to TRBD1 (5 bases). Deletions cut 6 bases from V and 2 bases from J, with 22 bases between. The CDR3 consists of 17 residues. CDR1 is SGHAT, CDR2 FQNNGV, per germline. The CDR3 is CASRSGLGRSLQETQYF. Here the CDR3 DNA reads TGTGCCAGCAGGTCCGGGCTGGGGCGCTCCCTTCAAGAGACCCAGTACTTC.

The chain couples TRBV11-1 to TRBJ2-7; 9 bases are shared with TRBD1. CDR1 is SGHAT, CDR2 FQDESV, per germline (reference sequence). The junction had 6 bases not matched to a gene; V was cut back by 1 base and J by 5 bases. This CDR3 comprises 15 residues. DNA of the CDR3: TGTGCCAGCAGCTTAGGTGGACAGGGGTCTGACGAGCAGTACTTC. This codes for CASSLGGQGSDEQYF.

The chain links TRBV6-5 to TRBJ2-7; 9 positions agree with TRBD1. There are 14 residues in the CDR3. With 6 bases clipped from V and 3 bases from J, the junction kept 6 bases outside the gene matches. Germline assignment: CDR1 MNHEY and CDR2 SVGAGI. The CDR3 is CASRGTGINYEQYF. The CDR3 bases are TGTGCCAGCAGAGGGACAGGGATCAACTACGAGCAGTACTTC.

The CDR3 spells CASSLAGIRNSPLHF. The CDR3, as DNA: TGCGCCAGCAGCTTGGCAGGGATCCGTAATTCACCCCTCCACTTT. The chain uses TRBV5-1 and TRBJ1-6, with D tentatively TRBD1 (5 bases). Germline V gene lookup returns CDR1 SGHRS and CDR2 YFSETQ. With 0 bases removed from V and 6 bases from J, the gap between germline ends came to 10 bases. This CDR3 region has 15 residues.

The chain joins TRBV6-2 or TRBV6-3 to TRBJ1-6, with D hard to call. CDR1 and CDR2 (germline): MNHEY, SVGEGT. CDR3 size: 14 residues. The V end was cut by 4 bases, the J end by 10 bases, with 14 bases between. As DNA, the CDR3 is TGTGCCAGCAGTTCCCCCCGGGGAGGGTCACCCCTCCACTTT. Residues: CASSSPRGGSPLHF.

V is TRBV9 and J is TRBJ2-2; 7 bases align to TRBD1. The CDR3 is 16 amino acids. The junction had 6 bases not matched to a gene; V was cut back by 0 bases and J by 4 bases. The germline V gene has CDR1 SGDLS and CDR2 YYNGEE. The CDR3 is CASSVGKGAGTGELFF. The CDR3, as DNA: TGTGCCAGCAGCGTAGGGAAGGGGGCGGGCACCGGGGAGCTGTTTTTT.

This clone was seen a handful of times. The V call is TRBV25-1, the J call TRBJ1-3; TRBD1 aligns across 8 bases. Germline lookup yields CDR1 MGHDK and CDR2 SYGVNS. The CDR3 extends over 14 amino acids. V lost 6 bases to trimming and J lost 4 bases; unmatched junction nucleotides: 5. The CDR3 nucleotides read TGTGCCAGCAGCACAGGGGGTTCGGGAAACACCATATATTTT. This sequence encodes CASSTGGSGNTIYF.

J is TRBJ2-7 and V is TRBV7-2; the match to TRBD2 covers 7 bases. V was clipped by 2 bases and J by 7 bases; unmatched bases: 11. The CDR3 length is 15 residues. The V gene's germline CDR1 is SGHTA and CDR2 FQGNSA. CDR3 region: CASSLTRERGGEQYF. DNA for the CDR3: TGTGCCAGCAGCTTAACCCGAGAGCGGGGCGGAGAGCAGTACTTC.